Presented here are 3 T cell receptor beta chains from one specimen sequenced in a study of T cells after yellow fever vaccination. TCRdb analysed the 5' RACE reads with MiXCR anew, one entry per CDR3 protein. The data show roughly 500,000 distinct CDR3 sequences, with roughly a fifth seen just once and roughly an eighth held by the top ten. This specimen was PBMCs, taken 15 days after the yellow fever booster vaccination. These receptors all stem from a man aged 25-45 years who received the YFV17D yellow fever vaccine.

Ten or more counts support this clonotype. The V call is TRBV7-3, the J call TRBJ2-7; 7 bases fit TRBD1. Germline CDR1 SGHTA, CDR2 FQGTGA. V dropped 2 bases and J dropped 3; count of bases not matched to a gene: 7. This CDR3 has 15 residues. The chain's CDR3 is CASSLQTGSLYEQYF. The CDR3 DNA reads TGTGCCAGCAGCTTACAGACAGGGTCCCTCTACGAGCAGTACTTC.

This clonotype was observed a handful of times. The chain employs TRBV10-2 and TRBJ1-5; maybe TRBD1 (6 bases). Trimming pared 10 bases from V and 4 bases from J, leaving 17 bases between. The CDR3 length is 14 residues. Germline loops: CDR1 WSHSY, CDR2 SAAADI. The chain's CDR3 is CATARERGNQPQHF. Written as DNA, the CDR3 is TGCGCCACCGCCCGGGAAAGGGGGAATCAGCCCCAGCATTTT.

This clonotype has a handful of counts. This chain joins TRBV11-2 and TRBJ1-1, with 7 bases lining up with TRBD1. The germline V gene encodes CDR1 SGHAT and CDR2 FQNNGV. V gave up 4 bases and J gave up 1 base; unmatched junction bases: 9. CDR3 length equals 16 residues. The CDR3 DNA sequence: TGTGCCAGCAGCTCCCGAGACAGGGAGTGGAACACTGAAGCTTTCTTT. Protein: CASSSRDREWNTEAFF.